The 28 T cell receptor beta chains given below trace back to one sample, sequenced in a study of regulatory T cells in long-lasting Graves disease. Arm-PCR of CDR3 regions and iRepertoire HTBI primers were used to build TCR beta libraries. One entry per CDR3 protein results from TCRdb running MiXCR on the multiplex PCR reads. The data hold over 300,000 distinct CDR3 sequences, with around a fifth observed a single time. Time point noted: persistent/refractory GD, antithyroid drugs over 5 years with positive TRAb. The authors made the TCR library using RNA they extracted from PBMCs. Sample: peripheral blood mononuclear cells (PBMCs), taken when the disease was refractory, from a patient treated with antithyroid drugs. These receptors came from a female donor with Graves disease.

The chain joins TRBV12-3 or TRBV12-4 to TRBJ2-2; 10 nucleotides agree with TRBD2. J lost 3 bases, V lost 5 bases, and 9 bases had no gene match. The CDR3 consists of 17 residues. Written as DNA, the CDR3 is TGTGCCAGCAGTCCCCATAGCGGGGGGCTTTACACCGGGGAGCTGTTTTTT. It codes for CASSPHSGGLYTGELFF.

This chain links TRBV18 with TRBJ2-5; 7 positions agree with TRBD1. This CDR3 spans 12 amino acids. Germline V gives CDR1 KGHSH, CDR2 LQKENI. V trimming: 4 bases; J trimming: 5 bases; junction bases outside the gene matches: 1. The CDR3 protein is CASSRTGETQYF. CDR3 in DNA: TGTGCCAGCTCACGGACAGGCGAGACCCAGTACTTC.

The J gene is TRBJ2-6, the V gene TRBV7-2; D is unclear. The V and J ends lost 6 bases and 0 bases respectively, with 12 bases between them. There are 16 residues in the CDR3. Germline V gives CDR1 SGHTA, CDR2 FQGNSA. The CDR3 nucleotides read TGTGCCAGCAGTCGATCTATTTTCTCTGGGGCCAACGTCCTGACTTTC. As protein: CASSRSIFSGANVLTF.

This clonotype was found many times. This chain joins TRBV6-1 and TRBJ2-5; perhaps TRBD1 as D (5 bases). Germline CDR1 and CDR2: MNHNS and SASEGT. This CDR3 has 17 amino acids. The V and J ends lost 5 bases and 2 bases respectively, with 21 bases between them. The CDR3 DNA follows: TGTGCCAGCAGTAAACGACCGGACACGTGGGGACAAGAGACCCAGTACTTC. Its translation: CASSKRPDTWGQETQYF.

This clonotype has a count of ten or more. The chain recombines TRBV12-3 or TRBV12-4 with TRBJ1-2; 7 bases agree with TRBD1. The CDR3 totals 14 residues. V shed 6 bases and J 7 bases; nucleotides not matched to a gene: 11. The CDR3 spells CASRPTGWLSGYTF. The CDR3 DNA follows: TGTGCCAGCAGGCCGACAGGGTGGCTATCTGGCTACACCTTC.

Many counts were recorded for this clonotype. The chain links TRBV28 to TRBJ1-5, with a weak D call TRBD1 (6 bases). CDR1 is MDHEN, CDR2 SYDVKM, per germline. The CDR3 contains 16 residues. The ends were cut back, 5 bases at V and 0 bases at J, with 14 bases in the middle. The CDR3 DNA follows: TGTGCCAGCAGTAAGGGGGTCTTCTATAGCAATCAGCCCCAGCATTTT. Protein sequence: CASSKGVFYSNQPQHF.

The chain combines TRBV7-9 with TRBJ1-6; D uncertain. The V end was cut by 5 bases, the J end by 8 bases, with 16 bases between. The germline V gene has CDR1 SEHNR and CDR2 FQNEAQ (reference sequence). The CDR3 is made up of 15 amino acids. Written as DNA, the CDR3 is TGTGCCAGCAGCCCCGGGCCCGGCCCCTATTCACCCCTCCACTTT. This codes for CASSPGPGPYSPLHF. The whole variable domain, remainder taken from reference TRBV7-9 and TRBJ1-6, is DTGVSQNPRHKITKRGQNVTFRCDPISEHNRLYWYRQTLGQGPEFLTYFQNEAQLEKSRLLSDRFSAERPKGSFSTLEIQRTEQGDSAMYLCASSPGPGPYSPLHFGNGTRLTVT.

The table lists this clonotype with a few counts. The chain combines TRBV27 with TRBJ2-7, with 8 bases lining up with TRBD1. The CDR3 extends over 14 amino acids. After removal of 5 bases from V and 5 bases from J, the junction contained 8 bases not matched to a gene. Looked up from germline, CDR1 is MNHEY and CDR2 is SMNVEV (reference sequence). CDR3 loop: CASSPDRESDEQYF. The DNA of the CDR3 is TGTGCCAGCAGTCCGGACAGGGAGTCTGACGAGCAGTACTTC.

This clonotype appeared many times. This CDR3 is CASTPGGNTEAFF. The DNA of the CDR3 is TGTGCCAGCACCCCGGGCGGGAACACTGAAGCTTTCTTT. The V and J genes are TRBV28 and TRBJ1-1; no clear D gene. Deletions cut 7 bases from V and 1 base from J, with 10 bases between. The CDR3 runs to 13 residues. Germline values: CDR1 MDHEN, CDR2 SYDVKM.

Here the CDR3 reads CSANDRSYGYTF. CDR3 nucleotide sequence: TGCAGTGCAAACGACAGGTCCTATGGCTACACCTTC. The chain carries TRBV20-1 and TRBJ1-2, with D possibly TRBD1 on 6 matching bases. Germline CDR1 is DFQATT and CDR2 is SNEGSKA (reference sequence). This CDR3 has 12 residues. V was pared by 6 bases and J by 4 bases, with 12 bases between.

This clonotype was picked up many times. The V gene is TRBV7-9, the J gene TRBJ1-4; tentatively, D is TRBD1 (5 bases). Germline V gives CDR1 SEHNR, CDR2 FQNEAQ (reference sequence). With 1 base removed from V and 5 bases from J, the gap between germline ends came to 8 bases. CDR3 length: 14 residues. In DNA, the CDR3 is TGTGCCAGCAGCTTAGTGGGGCTGAATGAAAAACTGTTTTTT. This codes for CASSLVGLNEKLFF. Full variable domain (missing parts from reference TRBV7-9 and TRBJ1-4): DTGVSQNPRHKITKRGQNVTFRCDPISEHNRLYWYRQTLGQGPEFLTYFQNEAQLEKSRLLSDRFSAERPKGSFSTLEIQRTEQGDSAMYLCASSLVGLNEKLFFGSGTQLSVL.

The sample holds many counts of this clonotype. The CDR3 protein is CASRAEQPQHF. DNA for the CDR3: TGTGCCAGCAGGGCCGAACAGCCCCAGCATTTT. This chain links TRBV28 with TRBJ1-5; D gene uncertain. CDR1 and CDR2 (germline): MDHEN, SYDVKM. V gave up 6 bases and J gave up 7 bases, with 7 bases separating them. The CDR3 runs to 11 residues.

The chain couples TRBV18 to TRBJ1-1, with D tentatively TRBD1 (6 bases). Trimming stripped 5 bases from V and 11 bases from J, with 18 bases between. Germline V gives CDR1 KGHSH, CDR2 LQKENI. This CDR3 is 13 amino acids long. The CDR3 DNA is TGTGCCAGCTCATCTGGGAGGGGGGGTCGTGCTTTCTTT. Its translation: CASSSGRGGRAFF.

At least ten counts were recorded for this clonotype. The CDR3 sequence is CASNGEDSYEQYF. The DNA for the CDR3 is TGTGCCAGCAACGGGGAGGACTCCTACGAGCAGTACTTC. The chain joins TRBV12-3 or TRBV12-4 to TRBJ2-7; maybe TRBD2 (6 bases). The CDR3 has 13 amino acids. The V end was cut by 7 bases, the J end by 0 bases, with 10 bases between.

This clonotype showed up many times. V and J are TRBV28 and TRBJ1-4; 10 bases fit TRBD1. Unmatched junction bases numbered 7, after V lost 7 bases and J lost 8 bases. The germline V gene has CDR1 MDHEN and CDR2 SYDVKM. This CDR3 spans 14 amino acids. CDR3 coding DNA: TGTGCCAGCATCCAGACAGGGGGCTACGAAAAACTGTTTTTT. This translates into CASIQTGGYEKLFF.

This clonotype was detected many times. V and J are TRBV30 and TRBJ1-5; D remains ambiguous. The germline gives CDR1 GTSNPN, CDR2 SVGIG (reference sequence). The CDR3 runs 13 residues. V lost 7 bases and J 4 bases, leaving 14 bases between the germline ends. The CDR3 loop reads CAFSLQRNQPQHF. The CDR3 region has the DNA TGTGCCTTTAGTTTACAGAGAAATCAGCCCCAGCATTTT.

This clonotype has ten or more counts. One junction end does not reproduce the germline sequence, and a read error may be involved. This chain uses TRBV3-1 with TRBJ1-6; D is unresolved. This CDR3 is 12 amino acids long. Germline CDR1 LGHDT, CDR2 YNNKEL (reference sequence). The DNA of the CDR3 is TGCGCCAGCAGCCAACGAAATTCACCCCTCCACTTT. Amino acid sequence: CASSQRNSPLHF.

This clonotype was seen repeatedly, ten times or more. The chain has TRBV12-3 or TRBV12-4 and TRBJ2-5; D possibly corresponds to TRBD1 (8 bases). This CDR3 has 14 amino acids. V dropped 8 bases and J dropped 3 bases, with 16 bases sitting between them. The CDR3 loop reads CASGQGAGEETQYF. In nucleotides, the CDR3 is TGTGCCAGCGGCCAGGGGGCGGGGGAAGAGACCCAGTACTTC.

This clonotype was seen repeatedly, ten times or more. The gene calls are TRBV12-3 or TRBV12-4 and TRBJ1-2, with D possibly being TRBD1 (5 bases). The V gene lost 5 bases and the J gene lost 7 bases, with 11 bases spanning the gap. The CDR3 consists of 12 residues. The CDR3 protein is CASSGRGGGYTF. DNA of the CDR3: TGTGCCAGCAGTGGGCGGGGGGGTGGCTACACCTTC.

J is TRBJ2-7 and V is TRBV7-2, with 9 bases fitting TRBD1. Trimming took 6 bases from V and 7 from J; bases not matched to a gene: 16. CDR1 is SGHTA, CDR2 FQGNSA, per germline. This CDR3 region has 16 residues. CDR3 nucleotide sequence: TGTGCCAGCAGAGGGACAGGGTTGTATATTACGCGGGAGCAGTACTTC. Translating gives CASRGTGLYITREQYF.

This clonotype was observed a handful of times. CDR3 sequence reads: CASSRGGRGRAYEQYF. CDR3 nucleotide sequence: TGTGCCAGCAGCCGGGGGGGCAGGGGACGCGCCTACGAGCAGTACTTC. The chain carries TRBV3-1 and TRBJ2-7, with a weak D call TRBD2 (7 bases). V lost 4 bases to trimming and J lost 2 bases, with 18 bases between them. Germline loops: CDR1 LGHDT, CDR2 YNNKEL (reference sequence). The CDR3 extends over 16 amino acids.

To note about this clonotype: An end of the junction differs from the germline gene, which may be a read error. The chain joins TRBV7-9 to TRBJ1-3; D possibly corresponds to TRBD1 (6 bases). The CDR3 is 15 residues long. The V gene's germline CDR1 is SEHNR and CDR2 FQNEAQ (reference sequence). CDR3 in DNA: TGTGCCAGCAGCCTAGCCGGGGGGCGAGGAAACACCATATATTTT. This translates into CASSLAGGRGNTIYF. The complete variable domain, with remaining parts taken from reference TRBV7-9 and TRBJ1-3, reads DTGVSQNPRHKITKRGQNVTFRCDPISEHNRLYWYRQTLGQGPEFLTYFQNEAQLEKSRLLSDRFSAERPKGSFSTLEIQRTEQGDSAMYLCASSLAGGRGNTIYFGEGSWLTVV.

This clonotype was recorded many times. V and J are TRBV28 and TRBJ2-7, with D unclear. The germline gives CDR1 MDHEN, CDR2 SYDVKM. Deletions cut 5 bases from V and 3 bases from J, with 14 bases between. This CDR3 contains 14 residues. CDR3 sequence reads: CASSAGSRNYEQYF. CDR3 nucleotides: TGTGCCAGCAGTGCAGGTTCACGAAACTACGAGCAGTACTTC. Variable domain in full (rest from reference TRBV28 and TRBJ2-7): DVKVTQSSRYLVKRTGEKVFLECVQDMDHENMFWYRQDPGLGLRLIYFSYDVKMKEKGDIPEGYSVSREKKERFSLILESASTNQTSMYLCASSAGSRNYEQYFGPGTRLTVT.

This clonotype occurred many times. This chain links TRBV11-2 with TRBJ1-6; 7 nucleotides agree with TRBD1. Germline CDR1 SGHAT, CDR2 FQNNGV. The CDR3 spans 15 residues. V was pared by 4 bases and J by 10 bases, with 10 bases of the junction left unmatched. The CDR3 DNA reads TGTGCCAGCAGCTCCCACAGGGGAAGGAACTCACCCCTCCACTTT. It codes for CASSSHRGRNSPLHF.

This clonotype was observed many times. The chain employs TRBV7-3 and TRBJ1-5; D remains ambiguous. The CDR3 is made up of 15 amino acids. The germline V gene has CDR1 SGHTA and CDR2 FQGTGA. V was clipped by 4 bases and J by 0 bases, with 10 bases between them. The CDR3 loop reads CASSSPSISNQPQHF. The CDR3 DNA reads as TGTGCCAGCAGCTCCCCTTCCATTAGCAATCAGCCCCAGCATTTT.

Details on this clonotype: This may be a read error, as it is one base from a much larger clone. In this CDR3 the conserved last residue, phenylalanine or tryptophan, is missing, so a read error is likely. The chain joins TRBV3-1 to TRBJ1-1; 8 bases are a match to TRBD1. J gave up 4 bases and V 3 bases, and 1 base lay outside the gene matches. The CDR3 spans 13 residues. Germline V lookup: CDR1 LGHDT, CDR2 YNNKEL (reference sequence). CDR3 coding DNA: TGTGCCAGCAGCCAGGGGACAGGCACTGAAGCTTTCCTT. Its translation is CASSQGTGTEAFL.

The rearrangement links TRBV3-1 to TRBJ2-1, with 10 bases lining up with TRBD2. Germline values: CDR1 LGHDT, CDR2 YNNKEL (reference sequence). The CDR3 covers 16 residues. Losses at the gene ends were 4 bases for V and 4 bases for J; bases not matched to a gene: 7. This CDR3 is CASSRSGTSVYNEQFF. CDR3 sequence (DNA): TGTGCCAGCAGCCGCTCCGGGACTAGCGTATACAATGAGCAGTTCTTC.

The V and J genes are TRBV19 and TRBJ1-1, with D possibly TRBD1 on 5 matching bases. The CDR3 is made up of 15 amino acids. V was clipped by 5 bases and J by 0 bases, with 13 bases between them. The germline V gene encodes CDR1 LNHDA and CDR2 SQIVND (reference sequence). The CDR3, as DNA: TGTGCCAGTAGTCCCTTGGAGGGGCTGAACACTGAAGCTTTCTTT. This translates into CASSPLEGLNTEAFF.